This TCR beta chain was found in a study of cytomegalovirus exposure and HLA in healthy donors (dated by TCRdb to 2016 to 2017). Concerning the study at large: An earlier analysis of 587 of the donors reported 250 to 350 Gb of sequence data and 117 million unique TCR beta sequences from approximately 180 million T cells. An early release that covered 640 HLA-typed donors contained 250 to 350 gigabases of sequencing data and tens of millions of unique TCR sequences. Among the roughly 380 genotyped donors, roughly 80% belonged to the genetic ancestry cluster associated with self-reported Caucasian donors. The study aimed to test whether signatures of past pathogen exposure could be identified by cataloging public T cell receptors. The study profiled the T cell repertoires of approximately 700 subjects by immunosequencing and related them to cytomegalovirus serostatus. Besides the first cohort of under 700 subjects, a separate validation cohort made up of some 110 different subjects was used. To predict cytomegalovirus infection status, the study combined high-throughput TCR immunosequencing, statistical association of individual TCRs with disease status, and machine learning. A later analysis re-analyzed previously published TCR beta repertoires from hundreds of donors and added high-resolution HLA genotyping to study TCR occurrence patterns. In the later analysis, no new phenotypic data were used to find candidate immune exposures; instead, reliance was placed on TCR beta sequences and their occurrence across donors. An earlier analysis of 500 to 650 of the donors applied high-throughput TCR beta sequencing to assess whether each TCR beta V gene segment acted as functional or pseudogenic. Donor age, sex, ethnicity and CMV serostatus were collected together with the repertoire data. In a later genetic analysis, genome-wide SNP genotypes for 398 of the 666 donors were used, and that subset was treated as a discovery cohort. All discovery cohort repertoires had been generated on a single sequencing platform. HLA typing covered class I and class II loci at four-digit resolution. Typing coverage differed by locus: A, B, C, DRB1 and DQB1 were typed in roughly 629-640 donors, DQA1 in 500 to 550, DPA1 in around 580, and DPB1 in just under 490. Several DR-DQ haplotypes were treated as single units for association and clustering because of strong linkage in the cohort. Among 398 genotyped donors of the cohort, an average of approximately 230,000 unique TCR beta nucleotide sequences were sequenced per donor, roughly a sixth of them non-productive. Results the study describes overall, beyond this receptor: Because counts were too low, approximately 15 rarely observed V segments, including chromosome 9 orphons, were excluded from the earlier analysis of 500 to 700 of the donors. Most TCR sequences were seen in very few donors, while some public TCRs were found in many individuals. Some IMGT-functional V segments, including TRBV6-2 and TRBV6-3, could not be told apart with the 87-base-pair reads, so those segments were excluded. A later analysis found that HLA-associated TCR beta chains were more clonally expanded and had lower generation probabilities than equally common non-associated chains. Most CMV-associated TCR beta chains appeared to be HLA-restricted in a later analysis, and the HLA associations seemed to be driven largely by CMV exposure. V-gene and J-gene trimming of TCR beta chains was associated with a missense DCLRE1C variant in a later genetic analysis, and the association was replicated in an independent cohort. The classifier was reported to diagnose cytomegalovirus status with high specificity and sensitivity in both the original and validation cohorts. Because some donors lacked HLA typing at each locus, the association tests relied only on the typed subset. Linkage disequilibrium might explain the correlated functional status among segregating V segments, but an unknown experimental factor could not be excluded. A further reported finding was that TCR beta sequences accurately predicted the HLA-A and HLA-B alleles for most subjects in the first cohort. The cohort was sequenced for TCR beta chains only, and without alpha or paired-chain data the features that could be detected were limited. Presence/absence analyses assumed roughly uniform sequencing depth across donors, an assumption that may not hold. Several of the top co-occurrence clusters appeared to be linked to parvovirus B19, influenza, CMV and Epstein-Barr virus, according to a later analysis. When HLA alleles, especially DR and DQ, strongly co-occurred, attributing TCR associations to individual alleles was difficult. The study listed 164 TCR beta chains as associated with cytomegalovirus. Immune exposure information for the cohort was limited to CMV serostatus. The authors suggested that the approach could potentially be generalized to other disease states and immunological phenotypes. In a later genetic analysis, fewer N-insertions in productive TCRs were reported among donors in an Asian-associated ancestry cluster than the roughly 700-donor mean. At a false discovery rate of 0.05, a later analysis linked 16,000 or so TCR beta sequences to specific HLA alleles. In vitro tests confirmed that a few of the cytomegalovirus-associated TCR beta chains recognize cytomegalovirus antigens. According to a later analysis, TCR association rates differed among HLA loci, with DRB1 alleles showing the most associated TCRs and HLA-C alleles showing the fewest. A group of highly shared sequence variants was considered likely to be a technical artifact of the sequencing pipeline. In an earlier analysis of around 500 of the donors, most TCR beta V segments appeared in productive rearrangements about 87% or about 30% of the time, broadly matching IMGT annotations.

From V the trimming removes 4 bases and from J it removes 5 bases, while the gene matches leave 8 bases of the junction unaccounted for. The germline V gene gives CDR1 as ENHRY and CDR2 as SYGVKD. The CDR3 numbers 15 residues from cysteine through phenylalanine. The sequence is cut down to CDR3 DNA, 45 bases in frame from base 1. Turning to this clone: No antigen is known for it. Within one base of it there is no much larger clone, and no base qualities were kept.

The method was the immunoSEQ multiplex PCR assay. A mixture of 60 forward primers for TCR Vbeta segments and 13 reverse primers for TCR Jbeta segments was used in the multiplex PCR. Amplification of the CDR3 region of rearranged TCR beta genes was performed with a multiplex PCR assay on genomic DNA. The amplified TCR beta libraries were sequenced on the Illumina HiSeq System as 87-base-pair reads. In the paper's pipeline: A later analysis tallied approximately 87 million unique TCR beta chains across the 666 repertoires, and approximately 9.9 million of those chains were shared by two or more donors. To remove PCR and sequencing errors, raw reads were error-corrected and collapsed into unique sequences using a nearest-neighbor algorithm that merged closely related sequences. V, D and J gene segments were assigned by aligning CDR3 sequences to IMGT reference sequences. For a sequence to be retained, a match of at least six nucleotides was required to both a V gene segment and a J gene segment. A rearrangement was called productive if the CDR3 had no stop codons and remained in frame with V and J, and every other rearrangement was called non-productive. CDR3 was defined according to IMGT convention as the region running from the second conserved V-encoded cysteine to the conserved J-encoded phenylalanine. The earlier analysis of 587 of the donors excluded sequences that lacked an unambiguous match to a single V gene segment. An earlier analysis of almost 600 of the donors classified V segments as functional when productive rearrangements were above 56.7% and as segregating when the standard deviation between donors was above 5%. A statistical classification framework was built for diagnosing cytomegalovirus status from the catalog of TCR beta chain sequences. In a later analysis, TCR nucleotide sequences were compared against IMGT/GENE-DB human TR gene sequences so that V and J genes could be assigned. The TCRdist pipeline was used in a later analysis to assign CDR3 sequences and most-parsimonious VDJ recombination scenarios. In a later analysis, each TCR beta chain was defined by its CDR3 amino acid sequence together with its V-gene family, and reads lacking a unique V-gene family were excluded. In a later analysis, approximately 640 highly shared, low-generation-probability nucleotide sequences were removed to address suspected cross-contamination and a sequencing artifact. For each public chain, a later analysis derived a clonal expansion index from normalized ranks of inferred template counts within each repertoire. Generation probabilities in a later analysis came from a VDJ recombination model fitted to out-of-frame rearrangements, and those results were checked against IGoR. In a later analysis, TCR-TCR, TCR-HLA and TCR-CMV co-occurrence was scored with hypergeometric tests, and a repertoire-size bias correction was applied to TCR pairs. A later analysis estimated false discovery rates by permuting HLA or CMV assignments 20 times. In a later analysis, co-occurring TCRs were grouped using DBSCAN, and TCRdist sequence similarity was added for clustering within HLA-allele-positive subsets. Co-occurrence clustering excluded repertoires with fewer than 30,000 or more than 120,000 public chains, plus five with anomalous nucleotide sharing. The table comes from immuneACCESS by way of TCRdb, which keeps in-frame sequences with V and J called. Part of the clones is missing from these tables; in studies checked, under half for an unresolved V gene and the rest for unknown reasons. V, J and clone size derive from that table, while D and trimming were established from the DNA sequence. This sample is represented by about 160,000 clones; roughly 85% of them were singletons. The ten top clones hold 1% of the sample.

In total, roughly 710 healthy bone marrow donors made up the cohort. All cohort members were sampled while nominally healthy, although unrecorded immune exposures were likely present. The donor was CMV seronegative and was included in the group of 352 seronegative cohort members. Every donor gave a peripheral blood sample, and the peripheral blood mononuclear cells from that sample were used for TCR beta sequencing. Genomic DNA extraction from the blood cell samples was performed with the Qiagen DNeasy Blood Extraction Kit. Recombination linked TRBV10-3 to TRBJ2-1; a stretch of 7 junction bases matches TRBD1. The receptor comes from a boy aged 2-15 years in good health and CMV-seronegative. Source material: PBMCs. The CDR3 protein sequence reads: CAISGRQGRDNEQFF. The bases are TGTGCCATCAGTGGGCGACAGGGAAGGGACAATGAGCAGTTCTTC.